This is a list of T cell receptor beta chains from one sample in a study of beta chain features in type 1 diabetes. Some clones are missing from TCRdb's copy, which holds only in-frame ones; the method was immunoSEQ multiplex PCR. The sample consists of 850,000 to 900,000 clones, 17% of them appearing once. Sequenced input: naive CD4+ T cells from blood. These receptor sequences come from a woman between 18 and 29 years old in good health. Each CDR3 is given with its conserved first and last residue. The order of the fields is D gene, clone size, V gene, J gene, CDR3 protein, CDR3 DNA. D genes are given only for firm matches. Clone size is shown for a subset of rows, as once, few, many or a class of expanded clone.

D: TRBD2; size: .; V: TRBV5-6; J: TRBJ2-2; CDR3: CASSSRSGVTGELFF; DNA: TGTGCCAGCAGCTCCCGAAGCGGGGTCACCGGGGAGCTGTTTTTT
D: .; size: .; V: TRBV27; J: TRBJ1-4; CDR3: CAGLLAEGSNEKLFF; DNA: TGTGCCGGGCTCCTCGCGGAGGGCTCAAATGAAAAACTGTTTTTT
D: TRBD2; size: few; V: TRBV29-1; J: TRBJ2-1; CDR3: CSALMRSGRSNEQFF; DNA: TGCAGCGCCCTGATGAGAAGCGGGAGGTCTAATGAGCAGTTCTTC
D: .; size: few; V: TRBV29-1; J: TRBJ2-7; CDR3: CSVEPGGKNEQYF; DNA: TGCAGCGTTGAACCGGGGGGCAAGAACGAGCAGTACTTC
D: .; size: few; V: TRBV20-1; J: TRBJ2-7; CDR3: CSARAPRVQYF; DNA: TGCAGTGCTAGGGCGCCTCGCGTGCAGTACTTC
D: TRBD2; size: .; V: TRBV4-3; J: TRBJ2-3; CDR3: CASSQDQASGKYF; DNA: TGCGCCAGCAGCCAAGATCAAGCTAGCGGGAAGTATTTT
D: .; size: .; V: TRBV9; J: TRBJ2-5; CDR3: CASSVGWGETQYF; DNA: TGTGCCAGCAGCGTAGGATGGGGGGAGACCCAGTACTTC
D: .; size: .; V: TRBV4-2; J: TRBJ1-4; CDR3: CASSNDGGNEKLFF; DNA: TGTGCCAGCAGTAACGACGGGGGCAATGAAAAACTGTTTTTT
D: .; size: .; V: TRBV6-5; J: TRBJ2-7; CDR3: CASSYYGTNPTYEQYF; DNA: TGTGCCAGCAGTTACTACGGGACAAATCCCACCTACGAGCAGTACTTC
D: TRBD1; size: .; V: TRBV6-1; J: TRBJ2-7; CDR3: CASGQGYYYEQYF; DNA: TGTGCCAGCGGACAGGGTTATTACTACGAGCAGTACTTC
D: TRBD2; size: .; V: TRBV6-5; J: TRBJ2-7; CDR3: CASSYSGTSVDEQYF; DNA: TGTGCCAGCAGTTACTCCGGGACTAGCGTCGACGAGCAGTACTTC
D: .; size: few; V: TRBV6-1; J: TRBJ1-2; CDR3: CASSRTAGYGYTF; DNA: TGTGCCAGCTCCAGGACCGCGGGCTATGGCTACACCTTC
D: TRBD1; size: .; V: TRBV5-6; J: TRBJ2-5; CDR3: CASSLRTGFETQYF; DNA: TGTGCCAGCAGCTTGAGGACAGGGTTCGAGACCCAGTACTTC
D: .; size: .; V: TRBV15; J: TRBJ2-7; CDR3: CATSRDRQQPEQYF; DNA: TGTGCCACCAGCAGAGATCGGCAGCAACCCGAGCAGTACTTC
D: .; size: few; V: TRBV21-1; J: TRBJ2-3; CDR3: CASSLRDTSSAQYF; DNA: TGTGCCAGCAGCTTACGGGACACCTCCTCCGCGCAGTATTTT
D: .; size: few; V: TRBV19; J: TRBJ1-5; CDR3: CASSRRNSNQPQHF; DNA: TGTGCCAGTAGTAGACGGAATAGCAATCAGCCCCAGCATTTT
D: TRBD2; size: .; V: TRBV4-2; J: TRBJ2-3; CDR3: CASSQGAGGRLDTQYF; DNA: TGTGCCAGCAGCCAAGGAGCGGGAGGGCGGCTCGATACGCAGTATTTT
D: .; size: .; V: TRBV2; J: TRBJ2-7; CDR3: CASSRSGLYEQYF; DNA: TGTGCCAGCAGTCGCTCCGGACTGTACGAGCAGTACTTC
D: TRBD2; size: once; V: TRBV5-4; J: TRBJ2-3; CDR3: CASSFGGRAEDTQYF; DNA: TGTGCCAGCAGCTTTGGCGGGAGGGCAGAGGATACGCAGTATTTT
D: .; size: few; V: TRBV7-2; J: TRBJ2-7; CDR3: CASSLSVDRLYEQYF; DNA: TGTGCCAGCAGCTTATCAGTTGACAGGCTCTACGAGCAGTACTTC
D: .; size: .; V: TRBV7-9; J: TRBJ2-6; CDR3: CASSPPGANVLTF; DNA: TGTGCCAGCAGCCCCCCCGGGGCCAACGTCCTGACTTTC
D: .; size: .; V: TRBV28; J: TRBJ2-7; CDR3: CASSLGGGTLYEQYF; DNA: TGTGCCAGCAGTTTAGGGGGCGGGACGCTGTACGAGCAGTACTTC
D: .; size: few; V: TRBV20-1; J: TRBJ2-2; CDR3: CSARDSGELFF; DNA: TGCAGTGCTAGAGACTCGGGGGAGCTGTTTTTT
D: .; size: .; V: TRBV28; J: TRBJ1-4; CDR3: CASSLQGALNEKLFF; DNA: TGTGCCAGCAGTCTCCAAGGGGCCCTTAATGAAAAACTGTTTTTT
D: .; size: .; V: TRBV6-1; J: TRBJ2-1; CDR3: CASRHLRNEQFF; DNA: TGTGCCAGCAGGCATCTGCGGAATGAGCAGTTCTTC
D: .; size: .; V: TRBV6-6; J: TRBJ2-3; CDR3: CASSPGRLTDTQYF; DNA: TGTGCCAGCAGCCCCGGTCGTCTCACAGATACGCAGTATTTT
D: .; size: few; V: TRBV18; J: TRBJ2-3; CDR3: CASSPPSKSTDTQYF; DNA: TGTGCCAGCTCACCACCGAGCAAAAGCACAGATACGCAGTATTTT
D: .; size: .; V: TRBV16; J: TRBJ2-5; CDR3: CASSQPDMGEETQYF; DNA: TGTGCCAGCAGCCAACCAGATATGGGAGAAGAGACCCAGTACTTC
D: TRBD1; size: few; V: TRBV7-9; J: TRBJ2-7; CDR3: CASSLDPGQGSHEQYF; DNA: TGTGCCAGCAGCTTAGATCCGGGACAGGGGTCCCACGAGCAGTACTTC
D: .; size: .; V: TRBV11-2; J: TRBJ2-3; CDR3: CASSSGGATRHTQYF; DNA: TGTGCCAGCAGCTCCGGGGGCGCCACTCGGCATACGCAGTATTTT
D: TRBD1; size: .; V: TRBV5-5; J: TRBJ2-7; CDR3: CASSPGQGLREQYF; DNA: TGTGCCAGCAGCCCCGGACAGGGGTTGCGGGAGCAGTACTTC
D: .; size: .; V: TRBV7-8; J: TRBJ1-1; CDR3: CASSLALEFPFF; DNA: TGTGCCAGCAGCTTAGCCCTGGAGTTTCCTTTCTTT
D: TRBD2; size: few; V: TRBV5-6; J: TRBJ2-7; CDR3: CASSLGGGRLKGEQYF; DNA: TGTGCCAGCAGCTTGGGCGGCGGGAGACTAAAGGGGGAGCAGTACTTC
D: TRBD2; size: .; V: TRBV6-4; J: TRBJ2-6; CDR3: CASSVSGRGPGANVLTF; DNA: TGTGCCAGCAGTGTTTCAGGGAGGGGCCCTGGGGCCAACGTCCTGACTTTC
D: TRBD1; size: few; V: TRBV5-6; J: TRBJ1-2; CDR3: CASSLLSGQGTYGYTF; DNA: TGTGCCAGCAGCTTGTTAAGCGGACAGGGGACCTATGGCTACACCTTC
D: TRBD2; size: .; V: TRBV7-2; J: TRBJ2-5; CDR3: CASSPGGGRNDFETQYF; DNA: TGTGCCAGCAGTCCCGGGGGGGGGCGAAATGATTTCGAGACCCAGTACTTC
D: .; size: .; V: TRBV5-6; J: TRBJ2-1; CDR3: CASSLAGSRLYNEQFF; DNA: TGTGCCAGCAGCTTGGCCGGCAGCAGATTGTACAATGAGCAGTTCTTC
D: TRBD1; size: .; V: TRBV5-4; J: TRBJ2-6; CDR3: CASSVPGGSGANVLTF; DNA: TGTGCCAGCAGCGTCCCAGGGGGCTCTGGGGCCAACGTCCTGACTTTC
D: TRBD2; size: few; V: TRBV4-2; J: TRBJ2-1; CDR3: CASSQAGTRPYNEQFF; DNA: TGTGCCAGCAGCCAAGCCGGGACTAGACCCTACAATGAGCAGTTCTTC
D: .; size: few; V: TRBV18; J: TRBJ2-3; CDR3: CASSPGSTDTQYF; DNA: TGTGCCAGCTCACCGGGGAGCACAGATACGCAGTATTTT
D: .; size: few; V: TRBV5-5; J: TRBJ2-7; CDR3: CASSLERSTYEQYF; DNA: TGTGCCAGCAGCTTGGAGCGATCTACCTACGAGCAGTACTTC
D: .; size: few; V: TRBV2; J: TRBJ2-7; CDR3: CASTGRAYEQYF; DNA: TGTGCCAGCACGGGCAGGGCCTACGAGCAGTACTTC
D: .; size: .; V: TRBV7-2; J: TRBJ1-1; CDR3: CASSQRIAPNTEAFF; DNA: TGTGCCAGCAGCCAACGGATCGCTCCGAACACTGAAGCTTTCTTT
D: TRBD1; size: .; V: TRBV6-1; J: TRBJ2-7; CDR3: CASSETGQGGYEQYF; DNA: TGTGCCAGCAGTGAAACCGGACAGGGTGGCTACGAGCAGTACTTC
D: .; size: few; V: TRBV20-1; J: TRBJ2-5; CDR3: CSARGGWTQYF; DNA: TGCAGTGCTAGAGGGGGGTGGACCCAGTACTTC
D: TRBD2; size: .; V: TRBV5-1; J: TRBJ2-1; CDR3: CASSSGPHLAGGPVNEQFF; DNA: TGCGCCAGCAGCTCCGGGCCTCATCTAGCGGGAGGCCCCGTCAATGAGCAGTTCTTC
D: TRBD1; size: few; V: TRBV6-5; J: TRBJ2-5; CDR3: CASSRDRGRETQYF; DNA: TGTGCCAGCAGTCGGGACAGGGGGCGAGAGACCCAGTACTTC
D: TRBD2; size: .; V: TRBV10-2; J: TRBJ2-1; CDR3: CASRTGLAGTYLKDNEQFF; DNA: TGCGCCAGCAGGACCGGACTAGCGGGAACTTATTTGAAGGACAATGAGCAGTTCTTC
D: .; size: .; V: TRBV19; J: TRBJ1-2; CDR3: CASSIATEFYGYTF; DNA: TGTGCCAGTAGTATAGCTACGGAATTCTATGGCTACACCTTC
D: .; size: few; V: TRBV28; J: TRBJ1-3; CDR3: CASSLLDNKKPGNTIYF; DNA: TGTGCCAGCAGTTTATTGGACAACAAAAAACCTGGAAACACCATATATTTT
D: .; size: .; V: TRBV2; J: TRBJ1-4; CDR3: CASSIQGVGEKLFF; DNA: TGTGCCAGCAGCATCCAGGGTGTTGGCGAAAAACTGTTTTTT
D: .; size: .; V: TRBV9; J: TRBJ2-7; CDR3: CASSVNLRSGQGFHEQYF; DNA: TGTGCCAGCAGCGTAAACCTGCGGTCAGGTCAGGGGTTCCACGAGCAGTACTTC